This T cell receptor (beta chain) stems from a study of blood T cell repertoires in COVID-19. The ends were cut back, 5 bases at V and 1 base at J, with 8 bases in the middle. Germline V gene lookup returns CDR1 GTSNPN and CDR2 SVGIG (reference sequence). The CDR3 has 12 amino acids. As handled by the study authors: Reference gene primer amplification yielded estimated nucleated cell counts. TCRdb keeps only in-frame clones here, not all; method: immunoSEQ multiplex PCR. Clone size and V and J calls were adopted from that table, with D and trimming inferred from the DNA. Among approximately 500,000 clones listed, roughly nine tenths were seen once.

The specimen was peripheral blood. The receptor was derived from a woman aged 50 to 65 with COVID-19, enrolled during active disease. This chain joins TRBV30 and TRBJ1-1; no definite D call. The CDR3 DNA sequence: TGTGCCTGGGACTTTACGAACACTGAAGCTTTCTTT. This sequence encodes CAWDFTNTEAFF.